Following are 21 T cell receptor beta chains from one sample sequenced in a study of control samples from healthy donors and cancer patients. Using immunoSEQ multiplex PCR, the repertoire was profiled, and TCRdb retains in-frame clones only, with some absent. The data show about 30,000 clones, with roughly 85% seen just once and less than 25% held by the top ten. Material for sequencing was PBMCs. These receptors originate from a man in his fifties or sixties with head and neck cancer.

As for this clone: This CDR3 is also generated by other DNA sequences in the sample. The genes are TRBV11-2 and TRBJ2-1, with 15 positions matching TRBD2. Germline-derived CDR1 and CDR2 are SGHAT and FQNNGV. J was trimmed by 7 bases and V by 8 bases; bases with no gene match: 15. The CDR3 spans 18 residues. This chain's CDR3 is CASRPGLAGGRVPNEQFF. The CDR3 DNA reads as TGTGCCAGCCGTCCGGGACTAGCGGGAGGAAGGGTACCGAATGAGCAGTTCTTC.

Comment on this clone: At the DNA level, this CDR3 is encoded by other sequences in the same sample as well. The chain combines TRBV13 with TRBJ2-7; D unresolved. Trimming cost V 5 bases and J 3 bases, with 14 bases left between them. Germline CDR1 and CDR2: PRHDT and FYEKMQ (reference sequence). This CDR3 comprises 14 residues. The CDR3 region is CASSLRQSLYEQYF. CDR3 in DNA: TGTGCCAGCAGCCTCCGACAAAGCCTCTACGAGCAGTACTTC. Full variable domain (outside the CDR3, taken from reference TRBV13 and TRBJ2-7): AAGVIQSPRHLIKEKRETATLKCYPIPRHDTVYWYQQGPGQDPQFLISFYEKMQSDKGSIPDRFSAQQFSDYHSELNMSSLELGDSALYFCASSLRQSLYEQYFGPGTRLTVT.

The J gene is TRBJ2-1, the V gene TRBV6-5; TRBD2 might be the D (5 bases). V was clipped by 5 bases and J by 2 bases, with 13 bases between them. The CDR3 length is 15 residues. The germline V gene has CDR1 MNHEY and CDR2 SVGAGI. The CDR3 here is CASSPSGNTYNEQFF. The CDR3 DNA reads as TGTGCCAGCAGTCCAAGCGGAAATACCTACAATGAGCAGTTCTTC.

This clone came up a few times. The chain has TRBV9 and TRBJ2-7; D might be TRBD2 (5 bases). V gave up 0 bases and J gave up 0 bases, with 7 bases separating them. Germline V gives CDR1 SGDLS, CDR2 YYNGEE. The CDR3 has 14 amino acids. CDR3 DNA sequence: TGTGCCAGCAGCGTAGAGGAGGCCTCCTACGAGCAGTACTTC. Translation: CASSVEEASYEQYF.

This clone was detected only a few times. The chain joins TRBV19 to TRBJ1-6, with a weak D call TRBD1 (6 bases). This CDR3 region has 14 residues. Trimming took off 2 bases at V and 7 bases at J, with 9 bases between the two ends. Germline values: CDR1 LNHDA, CDR2 SQIVND (reference sequence). Here the CDR3 reads CASSITGNNSPLHF. CDR3 nucleotide sequence: TGTGCCAGTAGTATAACAGGGAACAATTCACCCCTCCACTTT.

This clone has more than one count but fewer than ten. The chain is built from TRBV28 and TRBJ1-2; possibly TRBD1 for D (6 bases). With 8 bases removed from V and 5 bases from J, the gap between germline ends came to 12 bases. The CDR3 loop spans 12 amino acids. Germline CDR1 and CDR2: MDHEN and SYDVKM. The CDR3 nucleotides read TGTGCCAGCGGGGGGGCTAGATATGGCTACACCTTC. This translates into CASGGARYGYTF.

The gene calls are TRBV18 and TRBJ1-5; tentatively, D is TRBD1 (6 bases). V gave up 6 bases and J gave up 2 bases, with 14 bases separating them. This CDR3 contains 15 residues. Germline CDR1 and CDR2: KGHSH and LQKENI. The CDR3 DNA is TGTGCCAGCTCTCAGACCGCAGGGGGCAATCAGCCCCAGCATTTT. The encoded protein is CASSQTAGGNQPQHF.

The V call is TRBV3-1 (or the pseudogene TRBV3-2), the J call TRBJ2-7; D unclear. The V end lost 2 bases, the J end lost 4 bases, and 3 bases lay between the germline ends. The CDR3 has 11 amino acids. CDR1 LGHDT and CDR2 YNNKEL come from the germline V gene (reference sequence). The CDR3 reads CASSQIYEQYF. CDR3 in DNA: TGTGCCAGCAGCCAAATTTACGAGCAGTACTTC.

The CDR3 nucleotides read TGTGCCACCCAAGGAAGGGGGCAGGGTGGACCCCAGCATTTT. Protein product: CATQGRGQGGPQHF. The chain recombines TRBV10-3 with TRBJ1-5; 7 nucleotides match TRBD1. From germline, CDR1 is ENHRY and CDR2 SYGVKD. Losses at the gene ends were 10 bases for V and 10 bases for J; bases not matched to a gene: 16. This CDR3 is 14 amino acids long.

The chain is built from TRBV24-1 and TRBJ2-3; 7 bases are shared with TRBD2. This CDR3 is built from 16 residues. The ends lost 5 bases at V and 2 bases at J; junction bases unmatched: 9. Germline lookup yields CDR1 KGHDR and CDR2 SFDVKD. The CDR3 protein is CATSGFLAEDTDTQYF. Here the CDR3 DNA reads TGTGCCACCAGTGGCTTTCTAGCGGAAGACACAGATACGCAGTATTTT.

The gene calls are TRBV4-1 and TRBJ1-2; TRBD1 agrees at 7 bases. Germline V CDR1 and CDR2: MGHRA, YSYEKL. The CDR3 spans 14 residues. J lost 8 bases, V lost 1 base, and 7 bases had no gene match. The DNA of the CDR3 is TGCGCCAGCAGCCAAGGATGGGACAGACCGGGCTACACCTTC. It codes for CASSQGWDRPGYTF.

This sequence joins TRBV7-9 and TRBJ2-1, with D possibly TRBD1 on 5 matching bases. V lost 1 base and J 0 bases, leaving 10 bases between the germline ends. The germline gives CDR1 SEHNR, CDR2 FQNEAQ (reference sequence). This CDR3 has 16 amino acids. CDR3 loop: CASSLGQPSSYNEQFF. CDR3 DNA sequence: TGTGCCAGCAGCTTAGGACAGCCCAGCTCCTACAATGAGCAGTTCTTC. The complete variable domain, with remaining parts taken from reference TRBV7-9 and TRBJ2-1, reads DTGVSQNPRHKITKRGQNVTFRCDPISEHNRLYWYRQTLGQGPEFLTYFQNEAQLEKSRLLSDRFSAERPKGSFSTLEIQRTEQGDSAMYLCASSLGQPSSYNEQFFGPGTRLTVL.

This clone was observed a single time. The chain links TRBV7-8 to TRBJ1-1, with 7 positions matching TRBD1. This CDR3 has 12 residues. Germline values: CDR1 SGHVS, CDR2 FQNEAQ. Losses at the gene ends were 5 bases for V and 8 bases for J; bases not matched to a gene: 5. The CDR3 sequence is CASSPRTGEAFF. The CDR3 region has the DNA TGTGCCAGCAGCCCTAGGACAGGAGAAGCTTTCTTT.

The gene calls are TRBV5-1 and TRBJ1-2; D possibly corresponds to TRBD1 (5 bases). Germline lookup yields CDR1 SGHRS and CDR2 YFSETQ. The CDR3 covers 15 residues. Trimming removed 0 bases from V and 2 bases from J, with 11 bases in between. The CDR3 here is CASSLEGARNYGYTF. As DNA, the CDR3 is TGCGCCAGCAGCTTGGAAGGGGCAAGGAACTATGGCTACACCTTC.

The J gene is TRBJ2-6, the V gene TRBV27; D is perhaps TRBD2 (6 bases). CDR1 is MNHEY and CDR2 is SMNVEV in the germline V gene (reference sequence). This CDR3 is built from 16 residues. The V and J ends lost 0 bases and 3 bases respectively, with 9 bases between them. The CDR3 DNA sequence: TGTGCCAGCAGTTTATCCCCGGGGGATGGGGCCAACGTCCTGACTTTC. Amino acids: CASSLSPGDGANVLTF.

The V and J genes are TRBV7-2 and TRBJ2-7; 8 bases align to TRBD2. In germline, CDR1 is SGHTA, CDR2 FQGNSA. This CDR3 has 16 residues. Trimming removed 3 bases from V and 6 bases from J; junction bases left unmatched: 13. This chain's CDR3 is CASSLEGTRGNREQYF. Written as DNA, the CDR3 is TGTGCCAGCAGCTTGGAAGGGACTAGAGGGAATCGCGAGCAGTACTTC.

This sequence joins TRBV13 and TRBJ2-4; D might be TRBD2 (5 bases). This CDR3 has 12 residues. Trimming pared 6 bases from V and 8 bases from J, leaving 11 bases between. Germline CDR1 is PRHDT and CDR2 is FYEKMQ (reference sequence). As DNA, the CDR3 is TGTGCCAGCAGTGGAGGCACGGACATTCAGTACTTC. Its protein product is CASSGGTDIQYF.

The rearrangement links TRBV4-1 to TRBJ1-5; D may be TRBD1 (5 bases). Trimming shortened V by 1 base and J by 1 base, and 8 bases separated the two germline ends. This CDR3 is built from 15 residues. CDR1 MGHRA and CDR2 YSYEKL come from the germline V gene. The DNA for the CDR3 is TGCGCCAGCAGCCAAGGGACACGGAGCAATCAGCCCCAGCATTTT. Residues: CASSQGTRSNQPQHF.

The J gene is TRBJ1-4, the V gene TRBV24-1; 8 nucleotides align to TRBD1. Per germline, CDR1 KGHDR and CDR2 SFDVKD. The CDR3 is 14 amino acids. The V gene end was trimmed by 8 bases and the J gene end by 7 bases; junction bases not matched to a gene: 8. CDR3 sequence (DNA): TGTGCCACCATGCAACAGGGGGTGGGTGAAAAACTGTTTTTT. This sequence encodes CATMQQGVGEKLFF.

The CDR3 DNA reads as TGCAGCGTCGGGGTACGGACAGCCTCCTACGAGCAGTACTTC. It specifies CSVGVRTASYEQYF. This sequence joins TRBV29-1 and TRBJ2-7, with D possibly being TRBD1 (6 bases). The CDR3 covers 14 residues. V dropped 6 bases and J dropped 0 bases, with 15 bases sitting between them. In germline, CDR1 is SQVTM, CDR2 ANQGSEA.

The V and J genes are TRBV14 and TRBJ1-1, with a weak D call TRBD1 (5 bases). Germline CDR1 is SGHDN and CDR2 is FVKESK. The V end was cut by 8 bases, the J end by 4 bases, with 20 bases between. The CDR3 loop spans 15 amino acids. The CDR3 protein is CASGSADKGSTEAFF. As DNA, the CDR3 is TGTGCCAGCGGATCAGCGGACAAAGGGAGCACTGAAGCTTTCTTT.